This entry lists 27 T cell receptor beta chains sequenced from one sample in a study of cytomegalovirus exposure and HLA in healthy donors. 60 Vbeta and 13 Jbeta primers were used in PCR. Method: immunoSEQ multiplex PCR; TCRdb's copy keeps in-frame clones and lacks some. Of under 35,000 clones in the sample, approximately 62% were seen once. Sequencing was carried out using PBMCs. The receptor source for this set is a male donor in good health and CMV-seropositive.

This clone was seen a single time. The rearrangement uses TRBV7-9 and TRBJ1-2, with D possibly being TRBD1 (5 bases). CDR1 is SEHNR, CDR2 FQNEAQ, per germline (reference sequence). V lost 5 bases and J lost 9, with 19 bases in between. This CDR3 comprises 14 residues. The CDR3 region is CASSKGQAADSYTF. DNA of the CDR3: TGTGCCAGCAGCAAGGGGCAGGCCGCAGACAGCTACACCTTC.

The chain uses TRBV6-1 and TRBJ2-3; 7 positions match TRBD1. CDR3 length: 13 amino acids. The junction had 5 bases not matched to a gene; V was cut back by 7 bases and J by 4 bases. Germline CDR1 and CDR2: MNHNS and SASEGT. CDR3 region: CASNTGVADTQYF. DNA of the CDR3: TGTGCCAGCAACACAGGGGTGGCAGATACGCAGTATTTT.

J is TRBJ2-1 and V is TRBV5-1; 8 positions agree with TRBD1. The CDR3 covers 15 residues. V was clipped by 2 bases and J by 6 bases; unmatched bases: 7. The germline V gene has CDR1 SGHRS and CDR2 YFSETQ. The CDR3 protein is CASSFQGANSNEQFF. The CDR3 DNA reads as TGCGCCAGCAGCTTCCAGGGGGCGAATAGCAATGAGCAGTTCTTC.

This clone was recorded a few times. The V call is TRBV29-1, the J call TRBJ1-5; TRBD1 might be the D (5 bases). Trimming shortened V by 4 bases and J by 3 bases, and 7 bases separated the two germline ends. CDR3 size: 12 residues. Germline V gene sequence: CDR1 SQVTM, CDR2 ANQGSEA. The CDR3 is CSVGGLNQPQHF. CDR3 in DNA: TGCAGCGTTGGGGGCCTCAATCAGCCCCAGCATTTT.

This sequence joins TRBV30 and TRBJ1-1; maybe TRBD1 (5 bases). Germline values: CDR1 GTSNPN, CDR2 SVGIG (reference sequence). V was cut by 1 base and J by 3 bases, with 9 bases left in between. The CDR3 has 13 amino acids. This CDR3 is CAWSEAGHTEAFF. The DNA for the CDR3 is TGTGCCTGGAGTGAGGCAGGGCACACTGAAGCTTTCTTT.

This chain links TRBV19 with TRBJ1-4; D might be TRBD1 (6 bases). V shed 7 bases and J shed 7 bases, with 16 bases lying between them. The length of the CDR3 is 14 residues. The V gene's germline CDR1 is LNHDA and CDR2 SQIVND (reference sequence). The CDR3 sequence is CASMKGHRIEKLFF. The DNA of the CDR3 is TGTGCCAGTATGAAGGGACACCGGATTGAAAAACTGTTTTTT. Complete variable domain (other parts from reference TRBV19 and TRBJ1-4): DGGITQSPKYLFRKEGQNVTLSCEQNLNHDAMYWYRQDPGQGLRLIYYSQIVNDFQKGDIAEGYSVSREKKESFPLTVTSAQKNPTAFYLCASMKGHRIEKLFFGSGTQLSVL.

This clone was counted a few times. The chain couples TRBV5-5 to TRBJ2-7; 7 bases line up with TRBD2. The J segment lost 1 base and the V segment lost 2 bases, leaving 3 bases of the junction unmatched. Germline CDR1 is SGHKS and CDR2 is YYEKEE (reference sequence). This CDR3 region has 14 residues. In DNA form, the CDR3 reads TGTGCCAGCAGCTTTGGGACTAATTCCTACGAGCAGTACTTC. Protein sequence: CASSFGTNSYEQYF.

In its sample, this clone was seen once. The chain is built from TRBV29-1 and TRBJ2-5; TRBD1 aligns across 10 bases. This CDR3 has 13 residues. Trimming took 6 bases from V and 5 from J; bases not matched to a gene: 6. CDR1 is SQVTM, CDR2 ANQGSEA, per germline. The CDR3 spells CSVLPDRGETQYF. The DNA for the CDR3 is TGCAGCGTCCTACCGGACAGGGGGGAGACCCAGTACTTC.

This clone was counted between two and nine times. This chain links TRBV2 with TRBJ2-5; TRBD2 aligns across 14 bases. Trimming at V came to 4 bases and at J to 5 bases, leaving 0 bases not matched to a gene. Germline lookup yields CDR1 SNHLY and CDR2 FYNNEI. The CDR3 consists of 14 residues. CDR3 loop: CASSGTSGGETQYF. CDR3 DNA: TGTGCCAGCAGTGGGACTAGCGGGGGGGAGACCCAGTACTTC.

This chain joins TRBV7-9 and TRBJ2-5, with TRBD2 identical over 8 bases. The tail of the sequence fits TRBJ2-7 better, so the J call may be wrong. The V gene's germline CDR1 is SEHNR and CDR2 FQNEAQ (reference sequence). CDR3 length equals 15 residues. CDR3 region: CASSHSGDGTYEQYF. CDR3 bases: TGTGCCAGCAGCCATAGCGGGGATGGAACCTACGAGCAGTACTTC.

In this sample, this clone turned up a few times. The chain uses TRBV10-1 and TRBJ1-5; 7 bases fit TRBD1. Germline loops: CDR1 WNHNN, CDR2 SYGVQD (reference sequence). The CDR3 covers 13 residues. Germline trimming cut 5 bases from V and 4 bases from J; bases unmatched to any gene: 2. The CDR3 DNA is TGCGCCAGCAGTAAGACAGGGAATCAGCCCCAGCATTTT. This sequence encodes CASSKTGNQPQHF.

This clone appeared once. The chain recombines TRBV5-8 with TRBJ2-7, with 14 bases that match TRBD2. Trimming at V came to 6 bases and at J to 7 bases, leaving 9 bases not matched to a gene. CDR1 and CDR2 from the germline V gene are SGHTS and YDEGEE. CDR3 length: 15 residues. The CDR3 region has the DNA TGTGCCAGCAACTTCGGACTAGCGGGGGGTGAAGAGCAGTACTTC. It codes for CASNFGLAGGEEQYF. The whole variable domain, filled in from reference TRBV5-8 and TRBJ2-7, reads EAGVTQSPTHLIKTRGQQATLRCSPISGHTSVYWYQQALGLGLQFLLWYDEGEERNRGNFPPRFSGRQFPNYSSELNVNALELEDSALYLCASNFGLAGGEEQYFGPGTRLTVT.

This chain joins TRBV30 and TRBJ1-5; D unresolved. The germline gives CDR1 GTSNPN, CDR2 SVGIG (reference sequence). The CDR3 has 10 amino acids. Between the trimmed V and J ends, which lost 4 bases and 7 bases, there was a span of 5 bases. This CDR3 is CAWNYQPQHF. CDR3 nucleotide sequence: TGTGCCTGGAACTACCAGCCCCAGCATTTT. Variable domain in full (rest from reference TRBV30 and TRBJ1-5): SQTIHQWPATLVQPVGSPLSLECTVEGTSNPNLYWYRQAAGRGLQLLFYSVGIGQISSEVPQNLSASRPQDRQFILSSKKLLLSDSGFYLCAWNYQPQHFGDGTRLSIL.

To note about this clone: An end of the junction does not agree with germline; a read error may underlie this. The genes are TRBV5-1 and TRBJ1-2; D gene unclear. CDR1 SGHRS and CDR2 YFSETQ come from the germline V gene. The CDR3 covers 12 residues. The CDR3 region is CASSLRSPEVVF. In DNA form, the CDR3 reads TGCGCCAGCAGCTTAAGGTCCCCAGAGGTTGTCTTC.

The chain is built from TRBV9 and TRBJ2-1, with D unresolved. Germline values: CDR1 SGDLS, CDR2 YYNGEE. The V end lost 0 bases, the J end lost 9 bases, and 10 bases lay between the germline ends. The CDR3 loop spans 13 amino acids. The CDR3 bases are TGTGCCAGCAGCGTAGAGCAGGTCAGTGAGCAGTTCTTC. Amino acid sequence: CASSVEQVSEQFF.

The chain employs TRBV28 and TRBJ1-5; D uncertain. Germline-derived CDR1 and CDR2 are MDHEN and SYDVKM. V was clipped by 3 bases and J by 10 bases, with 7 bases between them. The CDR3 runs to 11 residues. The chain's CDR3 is CASSFRGPQHF. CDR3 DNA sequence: TGTGCCAGCAGTTTTCGAGGACCCCAGCATTTT.

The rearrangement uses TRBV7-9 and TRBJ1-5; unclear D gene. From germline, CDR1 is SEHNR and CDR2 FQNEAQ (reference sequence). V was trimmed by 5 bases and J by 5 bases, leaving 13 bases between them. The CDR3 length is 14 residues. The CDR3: CASSPGRSHQPQHF. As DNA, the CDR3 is TGTGCCAGCAGCCCCGGGAGGTCGCATCAGCCCCAGCATTTT.

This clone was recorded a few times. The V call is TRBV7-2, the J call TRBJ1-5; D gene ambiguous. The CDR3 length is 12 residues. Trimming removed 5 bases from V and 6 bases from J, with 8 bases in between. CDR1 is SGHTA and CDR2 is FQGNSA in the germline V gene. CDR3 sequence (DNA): TGTGCCAGCAGCCGGGAGGGTCAGCCCCAGCATTTT. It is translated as CASSREGQPQHF.

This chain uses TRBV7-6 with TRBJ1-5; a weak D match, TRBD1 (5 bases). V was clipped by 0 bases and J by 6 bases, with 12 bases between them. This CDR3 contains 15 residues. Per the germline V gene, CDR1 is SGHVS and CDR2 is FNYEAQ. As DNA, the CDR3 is TGTGCCAGCAGCTTAGCCGGGGGTAGCGGTCAGCCCCAGCATTTT. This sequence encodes CASSLAGGSGQPQHF. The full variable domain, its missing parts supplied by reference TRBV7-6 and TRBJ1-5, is GAGVSQSPRYKVTKRGQDVALRCDPISGHVSLYWYRQALGQGPEFLTYFNYEAQQDKSGLPNDRFSAERPEGSISTLTIQRTEQRDSAMYRCASSLAGGSGQPQHFGDGTRLSIL.

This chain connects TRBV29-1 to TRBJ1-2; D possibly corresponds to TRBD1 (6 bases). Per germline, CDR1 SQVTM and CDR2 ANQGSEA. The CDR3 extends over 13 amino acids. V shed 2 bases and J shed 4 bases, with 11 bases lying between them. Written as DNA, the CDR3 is TGCAGCGTTGAAAGCCAGGGGACCTATGGCTACACCTTC. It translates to CSVESQGTYGYTF.

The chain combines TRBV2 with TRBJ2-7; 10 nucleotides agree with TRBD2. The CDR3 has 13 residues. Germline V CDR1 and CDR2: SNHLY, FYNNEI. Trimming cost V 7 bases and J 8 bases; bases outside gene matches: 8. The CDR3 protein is CASKASGGSKQYF. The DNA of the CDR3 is TGTGCCAGCAAGGCTAGCGGGGGTTCCAAGCAGTACTTC.

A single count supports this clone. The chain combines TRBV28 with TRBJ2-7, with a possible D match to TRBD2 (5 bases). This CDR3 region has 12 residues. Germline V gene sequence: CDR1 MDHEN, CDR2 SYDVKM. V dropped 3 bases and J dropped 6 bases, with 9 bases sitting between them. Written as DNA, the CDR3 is TGTGCCAGCAGTTTGAGGGTTGGCGAGCAGTACTTC. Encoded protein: CASSLRVGEQYF. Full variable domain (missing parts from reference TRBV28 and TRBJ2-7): DVKVTQSSRYLVKRTGEKVFLECVQDMDHENMFWYRQDPGLGLRLIYFSYDVKMKEKGDIPEGYSVSREKKERFSLILESASTNQTSMYLCASSLRVGEQYFGPGTRLTVT.

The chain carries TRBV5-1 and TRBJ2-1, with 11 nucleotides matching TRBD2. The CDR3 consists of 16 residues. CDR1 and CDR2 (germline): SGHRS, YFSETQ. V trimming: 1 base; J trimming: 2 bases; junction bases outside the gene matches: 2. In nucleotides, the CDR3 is TGCGCCAGCAGCTTGACTAGCGGGGGAACCTACAATGAGCAGTTCTTC. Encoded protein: CASSLTSGGTYNEQFF.

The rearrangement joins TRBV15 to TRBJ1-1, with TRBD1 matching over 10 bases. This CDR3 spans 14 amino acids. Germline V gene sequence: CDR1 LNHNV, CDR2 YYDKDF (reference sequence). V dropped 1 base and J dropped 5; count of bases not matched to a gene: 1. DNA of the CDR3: TGTGCCACCAGCAGAGGGGGACAGGGGACTGAAGCTTTCTTT. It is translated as CATSRGGQGTEAFF.

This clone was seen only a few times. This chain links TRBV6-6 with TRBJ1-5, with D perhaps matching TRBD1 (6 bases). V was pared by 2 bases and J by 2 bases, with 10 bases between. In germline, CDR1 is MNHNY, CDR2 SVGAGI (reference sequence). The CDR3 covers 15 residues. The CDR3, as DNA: TGTGCCAGCAGTTACACCTCAGGGGGCAATCAGCCCCAGCATTTT. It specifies CASSYTSGGNQPQHF.

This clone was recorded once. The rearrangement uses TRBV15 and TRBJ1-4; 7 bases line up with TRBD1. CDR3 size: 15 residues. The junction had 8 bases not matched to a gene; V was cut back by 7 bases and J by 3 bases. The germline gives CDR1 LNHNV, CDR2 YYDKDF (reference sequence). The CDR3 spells CATNPTGKANEKLFF. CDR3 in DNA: TGTGCCACCAATCCGACAGGGAAGGCTAATGAAAAACTGTTTTTT.

CDR3 protein: CASSLGAQGGVGYTF. The CDR3 DNA reads TGTGCCAGCAGCTTAGGGGCCCAGGGCGGGGTTGGCTACACCTTC. V gene TRBV11-2 combines with J gene TRBJ1-2, with D perhaps TRBD1 (5 bases). Trimming shortened V by 1 base and J by 7 bases, and 16 bases separated the two germline ends. The germline gives CDR1 SGHAT, CDR2 FQNNGV. The CDR3 totals 15 residues.